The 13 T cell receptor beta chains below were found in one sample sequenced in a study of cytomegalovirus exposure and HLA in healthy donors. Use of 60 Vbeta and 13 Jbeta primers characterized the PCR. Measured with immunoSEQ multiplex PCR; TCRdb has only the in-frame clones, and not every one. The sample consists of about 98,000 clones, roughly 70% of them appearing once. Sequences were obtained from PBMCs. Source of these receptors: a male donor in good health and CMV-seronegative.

CDR3 in DNA: TGTGCCAGCACCAAATGGGGGCAGGGGAAATACGAGCAGTACTTC. Translation: CASTKWGQGKYEQYF. The chain recombines TRBV7-9 with TRBJ2-7; TRBD1 is a possible D gene (6 bases). CDR1 and CDR2 from the germline V gene are SEHNR and FQNEAQ (reference sequence). The CDR3 has 15 residues. V gave up 7 bases and J gave up 4 bases, with 20 bases separating them.

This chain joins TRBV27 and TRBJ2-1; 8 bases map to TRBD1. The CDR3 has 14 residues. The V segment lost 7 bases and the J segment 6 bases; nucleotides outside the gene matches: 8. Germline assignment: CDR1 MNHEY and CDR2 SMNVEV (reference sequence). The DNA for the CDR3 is TGTGCCAGCACCCTCGGTACAGGGGGCAATGAGCAGTTCTTC. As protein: CASTLGTGGNEQFF.

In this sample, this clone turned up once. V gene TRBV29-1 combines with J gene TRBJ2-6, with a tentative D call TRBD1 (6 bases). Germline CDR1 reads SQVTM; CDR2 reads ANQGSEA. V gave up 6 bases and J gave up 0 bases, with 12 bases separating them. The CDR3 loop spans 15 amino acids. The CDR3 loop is CSVTGTPSGANVLTF. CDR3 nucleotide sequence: TGCAGCGTGACTGGGACACCCTCTGGGGCCAACGTCCTGACTTTC.

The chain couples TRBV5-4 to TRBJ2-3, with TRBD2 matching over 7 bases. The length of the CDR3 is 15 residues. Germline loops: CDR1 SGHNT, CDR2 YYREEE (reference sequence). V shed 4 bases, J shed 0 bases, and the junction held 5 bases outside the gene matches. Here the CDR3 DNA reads TGTGCCAGCAGCCCGGGACTATTCAGCACAGATACGCAGTATTTT. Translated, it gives CASSPGLFSTDTQYF.

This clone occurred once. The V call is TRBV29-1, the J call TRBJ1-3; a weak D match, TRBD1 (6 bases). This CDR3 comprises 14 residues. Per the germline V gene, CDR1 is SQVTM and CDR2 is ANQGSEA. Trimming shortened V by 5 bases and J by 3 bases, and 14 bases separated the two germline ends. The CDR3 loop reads CSVLTGFGGNTIYF. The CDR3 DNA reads TGCAGCGTTCTTACAGGGTTCGGTGGAAACACCATATATTTT. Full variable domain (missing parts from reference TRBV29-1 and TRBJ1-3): SAVISQKPSRDICQRGTSLTIQCQVDSQVTMMFWYRQQPGQSLTLIATANQGSEATYESGFVIDKFPISRPNLTFSTLTVSNMSPEDSSIYLCSVLTGFGGNTIYFGEGSWLTVV.

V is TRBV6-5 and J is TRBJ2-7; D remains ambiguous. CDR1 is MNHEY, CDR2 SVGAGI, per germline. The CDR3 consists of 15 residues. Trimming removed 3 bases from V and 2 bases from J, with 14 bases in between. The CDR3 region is CASSYRIQRAYEQYF. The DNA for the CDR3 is TGTGCCAGCAGTTATCGCATCCAACGGGCCTACGAGCAGTACTTC.

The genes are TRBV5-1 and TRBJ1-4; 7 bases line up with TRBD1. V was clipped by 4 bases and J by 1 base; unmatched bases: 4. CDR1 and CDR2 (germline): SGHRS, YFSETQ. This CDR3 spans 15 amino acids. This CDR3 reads CASSPTGVTNEKLFF. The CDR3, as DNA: TGCGCCAGCAGCCCCACAGGGGTAACTAATGAAAAACTGTTTTTT.

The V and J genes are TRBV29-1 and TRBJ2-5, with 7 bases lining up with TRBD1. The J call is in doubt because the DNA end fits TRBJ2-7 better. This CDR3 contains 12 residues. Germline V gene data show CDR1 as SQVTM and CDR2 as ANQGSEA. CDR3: CSVGDSPYEQYF. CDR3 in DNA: TGCAGCGTTGGGGACAGTCCGTACGAGCAGTACTTC.

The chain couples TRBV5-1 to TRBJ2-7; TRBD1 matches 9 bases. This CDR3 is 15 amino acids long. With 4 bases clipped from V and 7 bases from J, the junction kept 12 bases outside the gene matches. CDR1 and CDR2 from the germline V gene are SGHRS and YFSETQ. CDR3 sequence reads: CASSVIETGGREQYF. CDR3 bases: TGCGCCAGCAGCGTCATCGAGACAGGGGGACGGGAGCAGTACTTC.

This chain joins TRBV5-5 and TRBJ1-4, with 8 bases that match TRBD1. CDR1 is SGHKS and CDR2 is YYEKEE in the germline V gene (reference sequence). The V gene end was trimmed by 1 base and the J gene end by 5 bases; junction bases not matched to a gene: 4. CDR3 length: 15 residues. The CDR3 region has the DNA TGTGCCAGCAGCTTGACAGGGGGTGAGAATGAAAAACTGTTTTTT. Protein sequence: CASSLTGGENEKLFF.

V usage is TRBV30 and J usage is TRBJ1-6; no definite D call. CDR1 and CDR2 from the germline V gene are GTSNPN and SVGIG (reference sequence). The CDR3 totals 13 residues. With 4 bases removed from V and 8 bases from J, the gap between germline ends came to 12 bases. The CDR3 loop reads CAWTQSRDSPLHF. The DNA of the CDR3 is TGTGCCTGGACGCAATCGAGGGATTCACCCCTCCACTTT.

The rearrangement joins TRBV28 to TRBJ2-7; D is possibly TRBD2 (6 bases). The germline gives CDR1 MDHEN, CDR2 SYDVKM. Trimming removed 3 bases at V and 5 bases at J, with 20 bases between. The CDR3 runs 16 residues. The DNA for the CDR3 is TGTGCCAGCAGTTTCCCGAGGTCCGGGGGTTTTGACGAGCAGTACTTC. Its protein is CASSFPRSGGFDEQYF.

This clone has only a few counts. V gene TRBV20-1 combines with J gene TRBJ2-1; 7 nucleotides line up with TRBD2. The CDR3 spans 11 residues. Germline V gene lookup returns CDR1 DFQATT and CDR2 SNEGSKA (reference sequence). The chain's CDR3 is CRGIGGGKQFF. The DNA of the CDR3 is TGCAGGGGCATTGGGGGAGGGAAGCAGTTCTTC.